Here is one T cell receptor beta chain with its context. What the library attached to individual cDNA molecules were unique molecular identifiers. TCRdb re-called the RACE reads through MiXCR, storing one row per CDR3 protein. The top ten clones hold approximately 5.2% of a sample with about 68,000 distinct CDR3 sequences, approximately 10% of them seen once. This record comes from a study of human T cells and chemical hapten exposure. Time point specified: pre-sensitization, week 0. The sample's treatment: therapeutic diphenylcyclopropenone sensitization with weekly scalp DPC. Venepuncture was done earlier than the placement of each patch test. The ends lost 5 bases at V and 3 bases at J; junction bases unmatched: 6. This CDR3 has 15 residues. Germline values: CDR1 MNHEY, CDR2 SMNVEV (reference sequence).

The origin of this receptor is a woman aged 45-59 years with alopecia areata. Some clones in this sample may be carry-over from other donors' samples. Here the sequenced sample was whole blood, taken in connection with sensitization to the hapten diphenylcyclopropenone (DPC). The genes are TRBV27 and TRBJ1-5, with TRBD1 matching 8 bases. The CDR3 nucleotides read TGTGCCAGCAGTGAGGGACAGGTGTACAATCAGCCCCAGCATTTT. It translates to CASSEGQVYNQPQHF.